A selection of T cell receptor beta chains follows, all from one sample in a study of OX40 agonist ivuxolimab in advanced cancers. The repertoire was sequenced with immunoSEQ multiplex PCR; TCRdb's copy has only in-frame clones and lacks some. Among roughly 92,000 clones listed, 87% were seen once. Specimen: CD4+ or CD8+ T cells sorted from blood, collected in a trial of the OX40 agonist ivuxolimab. The receptors were sampled from an adult with an advanced solid tumor such as melanoma, head and neck, liver or kidney cancer. The CDR3 runs from the conserved cysteine through the conserved F or W. The order of the fields is clone size, V gene, D gene, J gene, CDR3 protein, CDR3 DNA. The D gene is left open where the match is weak. Clone sizes are given selectively: once, few, many, or a class where the clone is expanded.

NA	TRBV30	NA	TRBJ1-5	CAWSVIEGAQHF	TGTGCCTGGAGTGTGATAGAGGGGGCCCAGCATTTT
NA	TRBV5-4	TRBD2	TRBJ2-1	CASSYPQEAGGGEQFF	TGTGCCAGCAGCTACCCCCAAGAAGCGGGGGGTGGTGAGCAGTTCTTC
NA	TRBV4-1	NA	TRBJ1-2	CASSQGLGGYGYTF	TGCGCCAGCAGCCAGGGACTGGGGGGCTATGGCTACACCTTC
NA	TRBV10-2	NA	TRBJ1-4	CASSGGGDEKLFF	TGCGCCAGCAGTGGGGGGGGCGATGAAAAACTGTTTTTT
once	TRBV28	NA	TRBJ1-5	CASSSKGRGNQPQHF	TGTGCCAGCAGCTCTAAGGGGCGCGGCAATCAGCCCCAGCATTTT
NA	TRBV7-2	NA	TRBJ1-6	CASSFPNSPLHF	TGTGCCAGCAGCTTCCCCAATTCACCCCTCCACTTT
NA	TRBV11-2	NA	TRBJ2-7	CASSSSTGAYEQYF	TGTGCCAGCAGTTCCTCGACAGGTGCCTACGAGCAGTACTTC
NA	TRBV7-2	NA	TRBJ1-5	CASSLAVAQPQHF	TGTGCCAGCAGCTTAGCCGTGGCTCAGCCCCAGCATTTT
NA	TRBV19	NA	TRBJ2-1	CASSAVNEQFF	TGTGCCAGTAGTGCCGTAAATGAGCAGTTCTTC
NA	TRBV11-3	TRBD1	TRBJ2-1	CASSRALTGVMDEQFF	TGTGCCAGCAGTAGGGCCCTGACAGGGGTTATGGATGAGCAGTTCTTC
once	TRBV6-6	NA	TRBJ2-5	CASSSILATGSEQYF	TGTGCCAGCAGCTCTATTCTAGCGACTGGGAGTGAGCAGTACTTC
NA	TRBV2	NA	TRBJ1-5	CASRRENSNQPQHF	TGTGCCAGCAGGAGGGAGAACAGCAATCAGCCCCAGCATTTT
NA	TRBV5-1	NA	TRBJ1-1	CASSLQSHGAEAFF	TGCGCCAGCAGCTTGCAGTCTCACGGCGCTGAAGCTTTCTTT
NA	TRBV5-4	NA	TRBJ2-7	CASSNWDTNYEQYF	TGTGCCAGCAGTAACTGGGACACCAACTACGAGCAGTACTTC
NA	TRBV15	NA	TRBJ1-3	CATSRVSTYSGNTIYF	TGTGCCACCAGCAGAGTATCAACTTACTCTGGAAACACCATATATTTT
NA	TRBV11-2	NA	TRBJ2-7	CASSLRQVSSYEQYF	TGTGCCAGCAGCTTAAGACAGGTTAGCTCCTACGAGCAGTACTTC
NA	TRBV28	NA	TRBJ1-1	CASGWGASWNTEAFF	TGTGCCAGCGGATGGGGAGCCTCCTGGAACACTGAAGCTTTCTTT
NA	TRBV7-3	NA	TRBJ2-3	CASRGQDTQYF	TGTGCCAGCAGGGGCCAAGATACGCAGTATTTT
NA	TRBV18	NA	TRBJ2-7	CASSPRDSSYEQYF	TGTGCCAGCTCACCGCGGGACTCCTCCTACGAGCAGTACTTC
NA	TRBV19	NA	TRBJ2-1	CASSPGGRPYNEQFF	TGTGCCAGTAGTCCCGGGGGGCGCCCCTACAATGAGCAGTTCTTC
NA	TRBV6-1	NA	TRBJ2-5	CASSASGVETQYF	TGTGCCAGCAGTGCTAGTGGAGTGGAGACCCAGTACTTC
NA	TRBV19	NA	TRBJ2-3	CASSISGRGERTDTQYF	TGTGCCAGTAGTATTTCCGGTCGAGGGGAAAGGACAGATACGCAGTATTTT
NA	TRBV7-3	NA	TRBJ2-6	CASSPRGQGPLSGANVLTF	TGTGCCAGCAGCCCCAGGGGTCAGGGGCCTCTCTCTGGGGCCAACGTCCTGACTTTC
NA	TRBV5-1	TRBD1	TRBJ2-7	CASSGTGSYYEQYF	TGCGCCAGCAGCGGGACAGGGTCATACTACGAGCAGTACTTC
NA	TRBV6-6	NA	TRBJ2-1	CASSYRRDYNEQFF	TGTGCCAGCAGTTATAGGCGGGACTACAATGAGCAGTTCTTC
NA	TRBV5-1	TRBD1	TRBJ1-2	CASSFLGQGAGYGYTF	TGCGCCAGCAGCTTCCTAGGACAGGGGGCCGGTTATGGCTACACCTTC
NA	TRBV30	NA	TRBJ1-5	CAWSPLGGLPNQPQHF	TGTGCCTGGAGCCCCCTGGGGGGGCTGCCGAATCAGCCCCAGCATTTT
once	TRBV30	NA	TRBJ2-2	CAWTLTPTGELFF	TGTGCCTGGACCCTTACACCCACCGGGGAGCTGTTTTTT